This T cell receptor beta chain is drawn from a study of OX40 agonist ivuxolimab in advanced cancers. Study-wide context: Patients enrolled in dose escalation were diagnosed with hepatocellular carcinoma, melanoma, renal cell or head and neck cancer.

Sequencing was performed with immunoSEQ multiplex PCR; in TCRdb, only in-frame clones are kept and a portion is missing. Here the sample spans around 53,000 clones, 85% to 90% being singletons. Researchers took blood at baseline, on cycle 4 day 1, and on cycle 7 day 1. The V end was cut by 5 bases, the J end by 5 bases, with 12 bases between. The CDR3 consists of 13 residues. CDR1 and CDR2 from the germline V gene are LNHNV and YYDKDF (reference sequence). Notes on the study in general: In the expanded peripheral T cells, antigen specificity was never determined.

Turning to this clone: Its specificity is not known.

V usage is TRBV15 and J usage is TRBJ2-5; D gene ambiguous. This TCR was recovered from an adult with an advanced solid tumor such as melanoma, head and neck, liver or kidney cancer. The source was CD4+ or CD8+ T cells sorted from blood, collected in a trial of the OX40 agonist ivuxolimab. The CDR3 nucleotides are TGTGCCACCAGCTACTTGATGTTGGAGACCCAGTACTTC. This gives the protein CATSYLMLETQYF.